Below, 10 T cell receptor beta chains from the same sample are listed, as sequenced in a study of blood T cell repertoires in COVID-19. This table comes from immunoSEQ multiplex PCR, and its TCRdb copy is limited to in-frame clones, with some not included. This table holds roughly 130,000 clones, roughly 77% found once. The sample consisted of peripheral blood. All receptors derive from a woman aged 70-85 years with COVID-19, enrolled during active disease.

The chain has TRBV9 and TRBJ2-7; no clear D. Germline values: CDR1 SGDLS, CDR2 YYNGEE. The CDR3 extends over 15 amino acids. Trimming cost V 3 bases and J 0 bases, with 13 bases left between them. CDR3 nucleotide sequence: TGTGCCAGCAGCGCTTCAGGCCTTTCCTCCTACGAGCAGTACTTC. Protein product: CASSASGLSSYEQYF.

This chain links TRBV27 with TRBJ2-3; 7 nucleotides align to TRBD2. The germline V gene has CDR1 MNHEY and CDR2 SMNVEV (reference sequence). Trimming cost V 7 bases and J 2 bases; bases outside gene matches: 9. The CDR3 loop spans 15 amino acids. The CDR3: CASKRASGLTDTQYF. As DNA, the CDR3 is TGTGCCAGCAAAAGGGCTAGCGGACTCACAGATACGCAGTATTTT.

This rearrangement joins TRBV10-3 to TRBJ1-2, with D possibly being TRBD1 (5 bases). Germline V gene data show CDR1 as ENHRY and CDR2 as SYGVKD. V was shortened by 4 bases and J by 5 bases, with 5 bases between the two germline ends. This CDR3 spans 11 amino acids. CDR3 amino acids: CAISAGYGYTF. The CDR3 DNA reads TGTGCCATCAGTGCAGGGTATGGCTACACCTTC.

CDR3 coding DNA: TGTGCCAGCAGTGACCAGGGACAGCCTAACTATGGCTACACCTTC. It yields the protein CASSDQGQPNYGYTF. The chain uses TRBV6-1 and TRBJ1-2, with 7 bases lining up with TRBD1. The CDR3 sequence is 15 residues long. The germline gives CDR1 MNHNS, CDR2 SASEGT. V shed 3 bases, J shed 0 bases, and the junction held 4 bases outside the gene matches.

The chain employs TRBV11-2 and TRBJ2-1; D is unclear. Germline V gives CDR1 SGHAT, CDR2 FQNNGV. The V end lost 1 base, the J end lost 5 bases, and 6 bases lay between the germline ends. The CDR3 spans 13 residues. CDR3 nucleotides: TGTGCCAGCAGCTTAGGGCAGAACAATGAGCAGTTCTTC. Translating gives CASSLGQNNEQFF.

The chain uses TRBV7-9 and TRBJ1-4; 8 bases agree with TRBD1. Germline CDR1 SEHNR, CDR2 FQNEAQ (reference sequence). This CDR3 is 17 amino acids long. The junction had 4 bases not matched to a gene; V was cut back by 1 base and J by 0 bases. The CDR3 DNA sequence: TGTGCCAGCAGCTTAGGAGGACAGGGAGCAACTAATGAAAAACTGTTTTTT. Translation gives CASSLGGQGATNEKLFF. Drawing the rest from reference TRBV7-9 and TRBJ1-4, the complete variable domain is DTGVSQNPRHKITKRGQNVTFRCDPISEHNRLYWYRQTLGQGPEFLTYFQNEAQLEKSRLLSDRFSAERPKGSFSTLEIQRTEQGDSAMYLCASSLGGQGATNEKLFFGSGTQLSVL.

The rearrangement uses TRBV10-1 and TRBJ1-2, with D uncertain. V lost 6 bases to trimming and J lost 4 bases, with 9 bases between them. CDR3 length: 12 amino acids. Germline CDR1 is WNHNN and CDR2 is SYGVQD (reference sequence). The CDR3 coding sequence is TGCGCCAGCAGCGCCGGGATCTATGGCTACACCTTC. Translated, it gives CASSAGIYGYTF.

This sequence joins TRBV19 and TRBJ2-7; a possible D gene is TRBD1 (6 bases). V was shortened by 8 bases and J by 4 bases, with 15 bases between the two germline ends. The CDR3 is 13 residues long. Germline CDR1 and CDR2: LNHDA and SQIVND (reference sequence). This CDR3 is CASSLGASYEQYF. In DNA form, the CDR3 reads TGTGCCAGTTCACTGGGGGCGTCTTACGAGCAGTACTTC.

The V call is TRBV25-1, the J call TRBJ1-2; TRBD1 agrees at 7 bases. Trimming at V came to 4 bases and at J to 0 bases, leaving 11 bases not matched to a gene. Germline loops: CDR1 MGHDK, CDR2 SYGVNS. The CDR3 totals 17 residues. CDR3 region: CASSAEMGTVSNYGYTF. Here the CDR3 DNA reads TGTGCCAGCAGTGCGGAAATGGGGACAGTCTCTAACTATGGCTACACCTTC.

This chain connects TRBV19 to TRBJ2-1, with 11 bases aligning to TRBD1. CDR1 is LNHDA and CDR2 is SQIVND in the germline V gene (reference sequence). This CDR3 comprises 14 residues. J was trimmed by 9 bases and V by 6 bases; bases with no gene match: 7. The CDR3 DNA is TGTGCCAGTAGCCGGACAGGGGGCGGGGCTGAGCAGTTCTTC. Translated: CASSRTGGGAEQFF. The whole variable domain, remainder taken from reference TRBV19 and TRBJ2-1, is DGGITQSPKYLFRKEGQNVTLSCEQNLNHDAMYWYRQDPGQGLRLIYYSQIVNDFQKGDIAEGYSVSREKKESFPLTVTSAQKNPTAFYLCASSRTGGGAEQFFGPGTRLTVL.